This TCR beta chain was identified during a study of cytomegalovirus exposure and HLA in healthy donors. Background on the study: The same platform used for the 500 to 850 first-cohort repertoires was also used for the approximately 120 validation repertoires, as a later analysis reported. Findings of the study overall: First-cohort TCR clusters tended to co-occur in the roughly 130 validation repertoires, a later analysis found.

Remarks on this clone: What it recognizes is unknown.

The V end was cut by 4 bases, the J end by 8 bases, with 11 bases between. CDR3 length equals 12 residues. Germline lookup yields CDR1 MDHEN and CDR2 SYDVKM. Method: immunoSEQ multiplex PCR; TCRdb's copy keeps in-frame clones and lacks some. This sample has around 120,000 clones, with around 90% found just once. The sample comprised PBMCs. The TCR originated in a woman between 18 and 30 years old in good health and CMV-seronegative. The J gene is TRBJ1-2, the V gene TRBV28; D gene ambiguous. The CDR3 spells CASSYGKRGYTF. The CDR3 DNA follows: TGTGCCAGCAGTTACGGGAAAAGGGGCTACACCTTC.